This record concerns one T cell receptor (beta chain) sequence. This clonotype was recorded many times. Its antigen is still unknown. No base-level quality is on record; no much larger clone is a single base apart. Libraries were constructed by multiplex PCR. The sample was run on an Illumina HiSeq 4000. iRepertoire HTBI primers and Arm-PCR amplification of CDR3 regions were used to construct TCR beta libraries. PCR products were gel purified before sequencing. The study's processing was this. Across samples, about 64 TRBV and around 15 TRBJ segments were identified and used for gene usage analysis of CDR3 amino acid clonotypes. COPE and FqMerger were used to merge filtered high-quality paired reads into contigs. BLAST was used to align contigs to IMGT TRBV, TRBD and TRBJ reference genes, and CDR3 was defined according to IMGT. Any clonotype with a frequency above 0.1% was classified as a highly expanded clone. Shannon entropy served as the measure of repertoire diversity, while the Gini coefficient captured V-J evenness. A clonotype was considered public if more than one individual shared it. TCRdb cleaned the public reads at Q25 with fastp, built clones with MiXCR and kept in-frame beta chains. For every CDR3 protein sequence, its rows merge into one entry that carries the most common genes and DNA. The V and J calls here are based on TCRdb, not the publication. The sample table contains about 330,000 distinct CDR3 sequences; only one count was recorded for under 20% of them. The ten largest clonotypes hold 20% to 25% of the sample.

CDR1 and CDR2, looked up from the germline V gene, are MNHEY and SVGAGI. V and J are truncated by 0 bases and 3 bases respectively, leaving an intervening sequence of 11 bases. The CDR3 goes from the cysteine to the phenylalanine over 15 residues. Only the CDR3 part of the read is kept: 45 bases, read in frame from the first base. The time point label on this specimen signifies: newly diagnosed GD, antithyroid drugs for less than 3 months. For both TCR sequencing and RNA sequencing, RNA was extracted from PBMCs in TRIzol. Graves' disease was diagnosed according to American Thyroid Association guidelines. The patients came from an endocrinology department in Xi'an, China. Each patient gave 7 to 9.5 milliliters of peripheral blood, collected in an EDTA anticoagulant tube. PBMCs were isolated by Ficoll Paque Plus density gradient separation without further T cell sorting. An Agilent 2100 Bioanalyzer and agarose gel were used to check RNA quality, while a NanoDrop 2000 measured RNA concentration.

The sample belongs to a study of regulatory T cells in long-lasting Graves disease (dated by TCRdb to about 2021). At the level of the whole study: Antithyroid drugs had been taken for less than 3 months by newly diagnosed Graves' disease patients. Patients with persistent Graves' disease were compared with patients with newly diagnosed Graves' disease using TCR sequencing and RNA sequencing of peripheral blood. The study took place in China and was registered as a clinical trial. TCR sequencing covered around 13 persistent and approximately 20 newly diagnosed Graves' disease patients, about 35 samples in total.

On the study overall, not on this receptor specifically: More public clonotypes were shared among persistent patients (2,741) than among newly diagnosed patients (just under 1,000). As a limitation, the authors acknowledged that the small sample size may reduce accuracy. Because the primary lesion, thyroid tissue, could not be accessed, the study looked at peripheral blood alone. Preferential use of TRBV28, TRBJ1-2 and TRBJ2-5 was observed in persistent disease, whereas TRBV20-1 and TRBJ2-1 were favored in newly diagnosed disease. Only the TCR beta chain was sequenced and analyzed. Persistent Graves' disease patients showed lower TCR Shannon entropy and fewer highly expanded clones than newly diagnosed patients, suggesting clonal expansion.

These data were also reused for a study on T cells in Graves' hyperthyroidism and ophthalmopathy. That second publication adds: A patient counted as having stable Graves' hyperthyroidism if no progression to ophthalmopathy occurred over 18 months of follow-up. Hyperthyroidism patients were newly diagnosed, had a disease duration of under 2 months, and were aged 18 to 65 years. Patients with uncontrolled infections, other autoimmune diseases, pregnancy or lactation were excluded. Diagnoses relied on clinical symptoms, serum thyroxine and TRAb, thyroid ultrasound and orbital computed tomography. A first-round RT-PCR of the TCR CDR3 used the HTBI primer set with the Qiagen OneStep RT-PCR kit. Most expanded thyroid clonotypes (frequency above 0.001) were also detected in blood, a finding suggesting that blood repertoires may reflect thyroid immune responses. Ophthalmopathy was separated from stable hyperthyroidism by a 13 V-J signature model, with 87.88% sensitivity and roughly 84% specificity obtained in cross-validation and 80%/75% obtained in testing. In validation, the model predicted progression to ophthalmopathy a median of 6.5 months before onset, with over 60% sensitivity and roughly 73% specificity. To identify TCR V-J signatures that set the groups apart, the researchers used a discovery cohort of about a hundred patients, made up of under 50 with Graves' ophthalmopathy and some 58 with stable Graves' hyperthyroidism. Prospective prediction of ophthalmopathy was tested in an independent validation cohort consisting of 18 hyperthyroidism patients and 17 patients who later progressed to ophthalmopathy. The 75 to 100 discovery patients were divided at random into training and test sets in a 7:3 ratio. In addition, the study compared T-cell repertoires in thyroid tissue and in blood from 6 or 7 Graves' hyperthyroidism patients. Once sampling was done, hyperthyroidism patients were given methimazole at a starting dose of 30 mg daily, whereas ophthalmopathy patients were given high-dose intravenous methylprednisolone. A second multiplex PCR round built the libraries, followed by size selection and purification. Paired-end sequencing of the libraries was performed with 100 bp reads on an Illumina HiSeq2000. SOAPnuke was used to process the raw data, throwing out any read that contained adapters or uncalled bases, had a mean Phred below 15, or lacked an exact constant-primer or identifier match. High-quality paired reads were merged using COPE v1.2.5, and each unique nucleotide sequence was defined as a clonotype. MiTCR v1.1 was used to align clonotypes to the IMGT TRBV, TRBD and TRBJ reference segments. The analysis was restricted to V-J combinations with a frequency above 0.0001, which together covered just over 98% of the repertoires. A TCS score was defined as the ratio of F50 (clonal expansion) to E x V (chaos), with BLOSUM62-based TCRdist applied between CDR3 peptides within each V-J. Welch's t-statistics and random forest reduced roughly 500 V-J features to 10 to 15, which were used in a naive Bayes classifier (R e1071). Sample size was not statistically predetermined, and investigators were not blinded to group allocation. The paper describes TCR Vbeta CDR3 sequencing of 135 peripheral blood samples, made up of approximately 40 ophthalmopathy patients, roughly 72 hyperthyroidism patients and 17 progressor patients.

This clonotype was sampled from a woman aged 18-35 years with Graves disease. Donor details come from another sample of the same person, matched by shared clones. Material: peripheral blood mononuclear cells (PBMCs), obtained at new diagnosis, from a patient treated with antithyroid drugs. The chain joins TRBV6-5 to TRBJ2-5, and TRBD2 may be the D gene, going by 5 matching bases. This receptor carries the CDR3 CASSYSGSGEETQYF. In nucleotide form, the sequence is TGTGCCAGCAGTTACTCGGGGAGTGGGGAAGAGACCCAGTACTTC.